These 30 T cell receptor beta chains share one sample of origin, sequenced in a study of T cell responses to AZD1222 COVID-19 vaccine. Profiling relied on immunoSEQ multiplex PCR, and the TCRdb table lists in-frame clones only, not all of them. The sample comprises over 110,000 clones, around 90% of which are singletons, and around 5% rests with the top ten. Sequencing was performed on peripheral blood, taken on day 0 of AZD1222 vaccination. Receptors were obtained from an adult in good health.

This clone has a handful of counts. The chain has TRBV30 and TRBJ1-2; D remains unclear. The CDR3 has 13 amino acids. Germline lookup yields CDR1 GTSNPN and CDR2 SVGIG (reference sequence). V shed 3 bases and J shed 6 bases, with 14 bases lying between them. CDR3 loop: CAWSLEGSHGYTF. CDR3 sequence (DNA): TGTGCCTGGAGCTTAGAAGGCTCGCATGGCTACACCTTC.

This chain connects TRBV4-3 to TRBJ1-2; D not resolved. In germline, CDR1 is LGHNA, CDR2 YSLEER. V shed 4 bases and J shed 4 bases, with 10 bases lying between them. The CDR3 is 13 amino acids. The CDR3 here is CASSRTDFYGYTF. DNA for the CDR3: TGCGCCAGCAGCCGTACAGATTTCTATGGCTACACCTTC.

J is TRBJ2-7 and V is TRBV18; the match to TRBD1 covers 8 bases. V was pared by 6 bases and J by 2 bases, with 6 bases of the junction left unmatched. The CDR3 is made up of 14 amino acids. Germline V gene sequence: CDR1 KGHSH, CDR2 LQKENI. The CDR3 DNA reads as TGTGCCAGCTCCTACGGACAGGGCCCCTACGAGCAGTACTTC. It yields the protein CASSYGQGPYEQYF.

This chain joins TRBV11-2 and TRBJ2-3; D not certain. The V and J ends lost 4 bases and 4 bases respectively, with 6 bases between them. CDR3 length: 12 amino acids. The germline V gene has CDR1 SGHAT and CDR2 FQNNGV. The CDR3 coding sequence is TGTGCCAGCAGCTCGTGGGCAGATACGCAGTATTTT. It yields the protein CASSSWADTQYF.

The J gene is TRBJ1-2, the V gene TRBV11-2; 7 positions match TRBD1. Germline CDR1 is SGHAT and CDR2 is FQNNGV. CDR3 length: 17 residues. Trimming at V came to 0 bases and at J to 8 bases, leaving 15 bases not matched to a gene. The CDR3 is CASSLDLGGRTGSGYTF. For the CDR3, the DNA is TGTGCCAGCAGCTTAGATCTGGGGGGAAGGACAGGATCCGGCTACACCTTC. Filled out from reference TRBV11-2 and TRBJ1-2, the complete variable domain reads EAGVAQSPRYKIIEKRQSVAFWCNPISGHATLYWYQQILGQGPKLLIQFQNNGVVDDSQLPKDRFSAERLKGVDSTLKIQPAKLEDSAVYLCASSLDLGGRTGSGYTFGSGTRLTVV.

The chain employs TRBV7-2 and TRBJ1-5; D remains ambiguous. The CDR3 has 13 amino acids. The germline V gene has CDR1 SGHTA and CDR2 FQGNSA. Trimming pared 1 base from V and 6 bases from J, leaving 7 bases between. The DNA for the CDR3 is TGTGCCAGCAGCTTAGAGTGGGGTCAGCCCCAGCATTTT. Protein: CASSLEWGQPQHF.

The CDR3 nucleotides are TGTGCCAGCAGCCCCCCCCCGGGGGACGCGAACACCGGGGAGCTGTTTTTT. Translating it yields CASSPPPGDANTGELFF. The J gene is TRBJ2-2, the V gene TRBV9; TRBD2 might be the D (6 bases). V was shortened by 4 bases and J by 0 bases, with 16 bases between the two germline ends. The CDR3 is 17 residues long. Germline CDR1 reads SGDLS; CDR2 reads YYNGEE.

This clone was seen a handful of times. The rearrangement uses TRBV13 and TRBJ2-7; 8 bases are a match to TRBD1. Germline values: CDR1 PRHDT, CDR2 FYEKMQ (reference sequence). Unmatched junction bases numbered 5, after V lost 1 base and J lost 6 bases. The CDR3 contains 14 residues. CDR3 protein: CASSLEGDRGEQYF. As DNA, the CDR3 is TGTGCCAGCAGCTTAGAAGGAGACAGGGGCGAGCAGTACTTC.

The rearrangement uses TRBV28 and TRBJ1-2; no definite D call. This CDR3 region has 14 residues. Looked up from germline, CDR1 is MDHEN and CDR2 is SYDVKM. V was trimmed by 5 bases and J by 5 bases, leaving 15 bases between them. The CDR3 nucleotides read TGTGCCAGCAGTATGGGGATTTTGGGGTATGGCTACACCTTC. Amino acids: CASSMGILGYGYTF.

In this sample, this clone turned up once. The V call is TRBV7-6, the J call TRBJ2-6; the match to TRBD1 covers 9 bases. The CDR3 has 19 amino acids. The junction had 6 bases not matched to a gene; V was cut back by 0 bases and J by 0 bases. CDR1 SGHVS and CDR2 FNYEAQ come from the germline V gene. The DNA for the CDR3 is TGTGCCAGCAGCTTAGCGAGGGACAGGGAAGTCTCTGGGGCCAACGTCCTGACTTTC. It yields the protein CASSLARDREVSGANVLTF.

This chain joins TRBV9 and TRBJ2-1; TRBD2 is a possible D gene (5 bases). This CDR3 contains 15 residues. V gave up 5 bases and J gave up 6 bases, with 18 bases separating them. CDR1 SGDLS and CDR2 YYNGEE come from the germline V gene. This CDR3 reads CASSAGLLPLNEQFF. The CDR3 region has the DNA TGTGCCAGCAGTGCGGGCCTCCTGCCCCTCAATGAGCAGTTCTTC.

V is TRBV7-2 and J is TRBJ2-7, with TRBD2 matching 8 bases. CDR3 length: 17 amino acids. The germline V gene has CDR1 SGHTA and CDR2 FQGNSA. The junction had 11 bases not matched to a gene; V was cut back by 1 base and J by 3 bases. The CDR3 reads CASSLDVVGLAGYEQYF. DNA for the CDR3: TGTGCCAGCAGCTTAGACGTTGTGGGGCTAGCGGGCTACGAGCAGTACTTC.

J is TRBJ1-1 and V is TRBV4-2, with D unclear. From germline, CDR1 is LGHNA and CDR2 YNFKEQ. V lost 4 bases to trimming and J lost 4 bases, with 16 bases between them. This CDR3 has 15 amino acids. CDR3 in amino acids: CASSLTQLMSTEAFF. CDR3 bases: TGTGCCAGCAGCCTGACACAGCTTATGAGCACTGAAGCTTTCTTT.

This clone has a single count. The V call is TRBV7-9, the J call TRBJ2-5; 7 bases fit TRBD1. The CDR3 is made up of 15 amino acids. Per the germline V gene, CDR1 is SEHNR and CDR2 is FQNEAQ (reference sequence). Trimming at V came to 4 bases and at J to 4 bases, leaving 9 bases not matched to a gene. This chain's CDR3 is CASSSDRARSETQYF. In DNA form, the CDR3 reads TGTGCCAGCAGCTCCGACAGGGCCCGATCAGAGACCCAGTACTTC.

This chain connects TRBV6-5 to TRBJ2-1; 7 nucleotides agree with TRBD1. This CDR3 has 15 residues. The trim removed 4 bases at V and 2 bases at J, leaving 5 bases unmatched. Germline V gene lookup returns CDR1 MNHEY and CDR2 SVGAGI. The CDR3, as DNA: TGTGCCAGCAGTTCCTCGACAGGGCCCTACAATGAGCAGTTCTTC. The encoded protein is CASSSSTGPYNEQFF.

This chain connects TRBV4-3 to TRBJ1-2; 9 bases match TRBD1. Germline V lookup: CDR1 LGHNA, CDR2 YSLEER. V shed 5 bases and J 2 bases; nucleotides not matched to a gene: 3. The CDR3 is 14 amino acids. This CDR3 reads CASSSGTGNYGYTF. DNA for the CDR3: TGCGCCAGCAGCTCCGGGACAGGGAACTATGGCTACACCTTC.

The CDR3 loop is CASSYLAGVLTGELFF. The CDR3 DNA follows: TGCGCCAGCAGCTACCTAGCGGGAGTTTTAACCGGGGAGCTGTTTTTT. The chain couples TRBV5-1 to TRBJ2-2; 10 bases line up with TRBD2. The CDR3 loop spans 16 amino acids. Unmatched junction bases numbered 7, after V lost 3 bases and J lost 5 bases. Per the germline V gene, CDR1 is SGHRS and CDR2 is YFSETQ.

The CDR3 region is CASSFRREDQETQYF. The DNA of the CDR3 is TGTGCCAGCAGCTTCCGGCGGGAGGACCAAGAGACCCAGTACTTC. The V call is TRBV5-4, the J call TRBJ2-5, with 8 bases fitting TRBD2. The CDR3 totals 15 residues. Trimming took 2 bases from V and 0 from J; bases not matched to a gene: 3. The V gene's germline CDR1 is SGHNT and CDR2 YYREEE (reference sequence). The entire variable domain, with the rest obtained from reference TRBV5-4 and TRBJ2-5, is as follows: ETGVTQSPTHLIKTRGQQVTLRCSSQSGHNTVSWYQQALGQGPQFIFQYYREEENGRGNFPPRFSGLQFPNYSSELNVNALELDDSALYLCASSFRREDQETQYFGPGTRLLVL.

V gene TRBV5-3 combines with J gene TRBJ1-4; D remains unclear. TRBV5-3 is labeled an ORF, and its function is uncertain. There are 14 residues in the CDR3. Trimming pared 0 bases from V and 5 bases from J, leaving 8 bases between. CDR3 sequence: CARSLGRDNEKLFF. The CDR3 DNA follows: TGTGCCAGAAGCTTGGGCAGAGACAATGAAAAACTGTTTTTT.

This chain connects TRBV24-1 to TRBJ2-1, with 10 bases lining up with TRBD2. This CDR3 contains 15 residues. CDR1 is KGHDR, CDR2 SFDVKD, per germline. J lost 2 bases, V lost 6 bases, and 3 bases had no gene match. The CDR3 nucleotides read TGTGCCACCAGTTCTAGCGGGAGAACCTACAATGAGCAGTTCTTC. This sequence encodes CATSSSGRTYNEQFF.

The CDR3 sequence: CASSLRTGYEQYF. CDR3 nucleotides: TGTGCCAGCAGTCTTCGGACAGGCTACGAGCAGTACTTC. The chain uses TRBV12-3 or TRBV12-4 and TRBJ2-7; TRBD1 matches at 7 bases. V shed 5 bases, J shed 3 bases, and the junction held 4 bases outside the gene matches. The CDR3 has 13 residues.

This clone was picked up a small number of times. The rearrangement uses TRBV30 and TRBJ1-2; D may be TRBD1 (5 bases). Trimming took off 2 bases at V and 6 bases at J, with 13 bases between the two ends. The CDR3 consists of 13 residues. Per germline, CDR1 GTSNPN and CDR2 SVGIG (reference sequence). CDR3 bases: TGTGCCTGGAGTCGGGACCGGCGGGATGGCTACACCTTC. Translation gives CAWSRDRRDGYTF.

This clone was seen a handful of times. The rearrangement links TRBV7-8 to TRBJ1-6, with a possible D match to TRBD1 (5 bases). This CDR3 contains 17 residues. Germline V CDR1 and CDR2: SGHVS, FQNEAQ. Trimming took 5 bases from V and 10 from J, leaving 24 bases between them. Here the CDR3 reads CASSARAADGLGSPLHF. For the CDR3, the DNA is TGTGCCAGCAGCGCCAGGGCCGCGGACGGCCTAGGGTCACCCCTCCACTTT.

The V call is TRBV7-2, the J call TRBJ2-7, with TRBD2 matching over 7 bases. The V segment lost 4 bases and the J segment 0 bases; nucleotides outside the gene matches: 3. This CDR3 spans 14 amino acids. Germline CDR1 and CDR2: SGHTA and FQGNSA. The CDR3 here is CASSSGGSSYEQYF. In DNA, the CDR3 is TGTGCCAGCAGCTCCGGGGGGTCCTCCTACGAGCAGTACTTC.

The chain carries TRBV4-3 and TRBJ1-6; D ambiguous. This CDR3 region has 17 residues. Germline values: CDR1 LGHNA, CDR2 YSLEER. V lost 0 bases and J lost 2, with 11 bases in between. DNA of the CDR3: TGCGCCAGCAGCCAAGATAGGGCAGGACCCTATAATTCACCCCTCCACTTT. It encodes CASSQDRAGPYNSPLHF.

The rearrangement uses TRBV7-9 and TRBJ2-7, with a tentative D call TRBD2 (6 bases). The V end lost 5 bases, the J end lost 3 bases, and 23 bases lay between the germline ends. The CDR3 extends over 17 amino acids. Looked up from germline, CDR1 is SEHNR and CDR2 is FQNEAQ (reference sequence). The CDR3 DNA reads TGTGCCAGCAGCCATTGGGACTTAACCGAACTCCTCTACGAGCAGTACTTC. Its protein product is CASSHWDLTELLYEQYF.

The chain links TRBV4-2 to TRBJ2-3; TRBD2 aligns across 10 bases. V dropped 0 bases and J dropped 0; count of bases not matched to a gene: 6. This CDR3 comprises 18 residues. Germline CDR1 and CDR2: LGHNA and YNFKEQ. The CDR3 reads CASSQETAGGPSTDTQYF. DNA of the CDR3: TGTGCCAGCAGCCAAGAAACAGCGGGAGGGCCTAGCACAGATACGCAGTATTTT.

V gene TRBV4-3 combines with J gene TRBJ2-1; 12 nucleotides agree with TRBD1. The CDR3 has 17 amino acids. Germline V CDR1 and CDR2: LGHNA, YSLEER. V was clipped by 4 bases and J by 9 bases; unmatched bases: 13. CDR3: CASSLRGGTGGPGEQFF. The CDR3 DNA sequence: TGCGCCAGCAGCCTGCGAGGCGGGACAGGGGGCCCGGGTGAGCAGTTCTTC.

The chain uses TRBV28 and TRBJ1-5, with 8 positions matching TRBD1. The length of the CDR3 is 15 residues. The trim removed 6 bases at V and 5 bases at J, leaving 9 bases unmatched. Germline CDR1 reads MDHEN; CDR2 reads SYDVKM. The CDR3 reads CASRNQGAHYQPQHF. DNA of the CDR3: TGTGCCAGCAGAAACCAGGGGGCGCATTATCAGCCCCAGCATTTT.

This chain uses TRBV30 with TRBJ2-2, with D uncertain. Germline CDR1 is GTSNPN and CDR2 is SVGIG (reference sequence). The CDR3 extends over 15 amino acids. V gave up 2 bases and J gave up 0 bases, with 10 bases separating them. CDR3 bases: TGTGCCTGGAGTCCCGGCAGACCGAACACCGGGGAGCTGTTTTTT. Residues: CAWSPGRPNTGELFF.